The present entry profiles one TCR beta chain with its context. Its antigen is currently unknown. The sample comes from a study of shared clonotypes between healthy human individuals. V lost 4 bases, J lost 1 base, and 17 bases lay in between. Germline V gene sequence: CDR1 MNHNS, CDR2 SASEGT. CDR3 size: 16 residues. General study points: The study found about 4.6% of naive CD4 clonotypes shared across a handful of donors. Estimated richness was generally greater in naive than memory subsets. Non-shared clonotypes had lower generation probabilities than clonotypes shared by all four sorted-subset donors.

Method: immunoSEQ multiplex PCR; TCRdb's copy keeps in-frame clones and lacks some. Of around 980,000 clones in the sample, about four fifths were seen once. This clonotype was sampled from a man between 18 and 35 years old in good health. Some clones in this sample may be carry-over from other donors' samples. Specimen: memory CD4+ T cells from PBMCs. Regarding subset: CD45RA-negative fraction. The V call is TRBV6-1, the J call TRBJ2-7, with D possibly being TRBD1 (6 bases). CDR3 region: CASSGTGSLRSYEQYF. Here the CDR3 DNA reads TGTGCCAGCAGTGGAACAGGGTCTCTTAGGTCCTACGAGCAGTACTTC.